What follows describes a single TCR beta chain. These data are taken from a study of cytomegalovirus exposure and HLA in healthy donors. Profiling relied on immunoSEQ multiplex PCR, and the TCRdb table lists in-frame clones only, not all of them. The repertoire holds around 150,000 clones, with 80% to 90% as singletons. The TCR comes from a woman between 25 and 40 years old in good health and CMV-seronegative. The sequencing input was PBMCs.

The CDR3: CSVVEGVSNQPQHF. The CDR3 DNA reads as TGCAGCGTGGTAGAAGGAGTTAGCAATCAGCCCCAGCATTTT. The chain recombines TRBV29-1 with TRBJ1-5; D remains ambiguous. The CDR3 extends over 14 amino acids. Germline V gene sequence: CDR1 SQVTM, CDR2 ANQGSEA. The V gene lost 6 bases and the J gene lost 0 bases, with 12 bases spanning the gap. Full variable domain (rest looked up from reference TRBV29-1 and TRBJ1-5): SAVISQKPSRDICQRGTSLTIQCQVDSQVTMMFWYRQQPGQSLTLIATANQGSEATYESGFVIDKFPISRPNLTFSTLTVSNMSPEDSSIYLCSVVEGVSNQPQHFGDGTRLSIL.